This T cell receptor beta chain was found in a study of beta chain features in type 1 diabetes. Study-level points and caveats: For Type 1 diabetes patients, all four CD4+ subsets carried TCRB CDR3s that were moderately but significantly shorter.

A word on this clone: Its specificity is unknown.

Reverse transcription of all isolated RNA meant that expressed TCRB transcripts were sequenced. The data were produced by immunoSEQ multiplex PCR, yet TCRdb's version contains in-frame clones alone and is incomplete. The table shows approximately 150,000 clones, with approximately 9% occurring only once. Germline CDR1 MGHRA, CDR2 YSYEKL. The CDR3 is 14 amino acids. Trimming pared 1 base from V and 2 bases from J, leaving 8 bases between. Via the markers CD45RO/CCR7/CD25/CD127/CD95/CD27, stem cell-like memory, regulatory, central memory and naive CD4+ cells were sorted. This sequence was found in a man aged 30 to 39 with type 1 diabetes. The specimen was central memory CD4+ T cells from blood. The chain employs TRBV4-1 and TRBJ1-2, with D maybe TRBD1 (5 bases). The CDR3 loop is CASSQAAGNYGYTF. CDR3 DNA sequence: TGCGCCAGCAGCCAAGCGGCAGGGAACTATGGCTACACCTTC.